The 10 T cell receptor beta chains below were found in one sample sequenced in a study of cytomegalovirus exposure and HLA in healthy donors. Amplification used 60 Vbeta primers and 13 Jbeta primers. Profiling relied on immunoSEQ multiplex PCR, and the TCRdb table lists in-frame clones only, not all of them. The table lists 110,000 to 150,000 clones, more than 7.5% of them singletons. The sequencing input was PBMCs. These TCRs come from a man aged 50 or older in good health and CMV-seronegative.

The chain joins TRBV5-8 to TRBJ2-7; a possible D gene is TRBD2 (6 bases). V was pared by 1 base and J by 2 bases, with 13 bases between. CDR1 is SGHTS and CDR2 is YDEGEE in the germline V gene. The CDR3 is made up of 15 amino acids. CDR3 region: CASSLKSAGTYEQYF. The CDR3 nucleotides are TGTGCCAGCAGCTTGAAGTCGGCGGGGACCTACGAGCAGTACTTC. The full variable domain, completed using reference TRBV5-8 and TRBJ2-7, is EAGVTQSPTHLIKTRGQQATLRCSPISGHTSVYWYQQALGLGLQFLLWYDEGEERNRGNFPPRFSGRQFPNYSSELNVNALELEDSALYLCASSLKSAGTYEQYFGPGTRLTVT.

Only a few counts were recorded for this clone. This sequence joins TRBV11-2 and TRBJ1-2; D gene unclear. V was pared by 7 bases and J by 7 bases, with 13 bases between. The length of the CDR3 is 12 residues. CDR1 is SGHAT and CDR2 is FQNNGV in the germline V gene. The CDR3 sequence: CASKEGGSGYTF. CDR3 DNA sequence: TGTGCCAGCAAAGAAGGAGGATCTGGCTACACCTTC.

The chain couples TRBV10-1 to TRBJ2-3; unclear D gene. The CDR3 covers 16 residues. Trimming stripped 2 bases from V and 0 bases from J, with 12 bases between. From germline, CDR1 is WNHNN and CDR2 SYGVQD (reference sequence). The CDR3 sequence: CASSEDSTTSTDTQYF. The CDR3 DNA is TGCGCCAGCAGTGAGGACTCAACCACTAGCACAGATACGCAGTATTTT.

This clone was counted a few times. The chain links TRBV2 to TRBJ2-7; 9 positions match TRBD1. The germline gives CDR1 SNHLY, CDR2 FYNNEI. CDR3 length equals 13 residues. V gave up 7 bases and J gave up 3 bases; unmatched junction bases: 4. The CDR3 coding sequence is TGTGCCAGCAAGGGACAGGGTCGCTACGAGCAGTACTTC. It specifies CASKGQGRYEQYF.

Sample share makes this clone medium-sized (0.01 to 0.1%). The chain employs TRBV28 and TRBJ1-4, with TRBD1 matching 8 bases. The J segment lost 6 bases and the V segment lost 2 bases, leaving 8 bases of the junction unmatched. The CDR3 has 16 residues. Germline lookup yields CDR1 MDHEN and CDR2 SYDVKM. The CDR3 bases are TGTGCCAGCAGTTTACACCAGGGGGCGATTGATGAAAAACTGTTTTTT. Translated: CASSLHQGAIDEKLFF. Full variable domain (outside the CDR3, taken from reference TRBV28 and TRBJ1-4): DVKVTQSSRYLVKRTGEKVFLECVQDMDHENMFWYRQDPGLGLRLIYFSYDVKMKEKGDIPEGYSVSREKKERFSLILESASTNQTSMYLCASSLHQGAIDEKLFFGSGTQLSVL.

The rearrangement uses TRBV28 and TRBJ1-2; D is uncertain. Germline assignment: CDR1 MDHEN and CDR2 SYDVKM. Trimming left V 7 bases short and J 4 bases short, with 13 bases between. The CDR3 covers 13 residues. The DNA for the CDR3 is TGTGCCAGCAAGACCGGAGGGAGCTATGGCTACACCTTC. Its translation is CASKTGGSYGYTF.

This clone was seen a few times. CDR3 sequence: CASRLGVGAGELFF. DNA of the CDR3: TGTGCCAGCAGGTTAGGGGTCGGCGCCGGGGAGCTGTTTTTT. The chain recombines TRBV2 with TRBJ2-2, with a possible D match to TRBD1 (5 bases). Germline CDR1 and CDR2: SNHLY and FYNNEI. Trimming removed 6 bases at V and 6 bases at J, with 14 bases between. This CDR3 contains 14 residues. Complete variable domain (other parts from reference TRBV2 and TRBJ2-2): EPEVTQTPSHQVTQMGQEVILRCVPISNHLYFYWYRQILGQKVEFLVSFYNNEISEKSEIFDDQFSVERPDGSNFTLKIRSTKLEDSAMYFCASRLGVGAGELFFGEGSRLTVL.

This clone was observed a handful of times. The V gene is TRBV25-1, the J gene TRBJ2-7; D possibly corresponds to TRBD1 (6 bases). Trimming removed 0 bases at V and 5 bases at J, with 11 bases between. Germline CDR1 and CDR2: MGHDK and SYGVNS. This CDR3 spans 14 amino acids. This chain's CDR3 is CASSEYAGADEQYF. In DNA, the CDR3 is TGTGCCAGCAGTGAATACGCAGGGGCGGACGAGCAGTACTTC.

The chain couples TRBV9 to TRBJ1-2; 7 bases map to TRBD1. CDR1 is SGDLS, CDR2 YYNGEE, per germline. With 4 bases clipped from V and 4 bases from J, the junction kept 7 bases outside the gene matches. The CDR3 extends over 14 amino acids. The CDR3 protein is CASSSQGTVYGYTF. Here the CDR3 DNA reads TGTGCCAGCAGCTCTCAAGGGACAGTCTATGGCTACACCTTC.

This clone turned up a few times. This rearrangement joins TRBV18 to TRBJ2-7; 7 nucleotides match TRBD2. J lost 2 bases, V lost 1 base, and 14 bases had no gene match. The CDR3 length is 18 residues. In germline, CDR1 is KGHSH, CDR2 LQKENI. The CDR3 region is CASSPLRNTGTTTYEQYF. The CDR3 DNA reads TGTGCCAGCTCACCACTTAGAAACACCGGGACTACCACCTACGAGCAGTACTTC.